The present T cell receptor (beta chain) was sequenced within a study of tumor and adjacent non-tumor tissue in lung cancer. This clonotype was observed at least ten times. The template was RNA from unsorted bulk tissue. A modified ARM-PCR protocol with three rounds of nested PCR amplified TCRbeta. From the multiplex PCR reads, TCRdb called clonotypes with MiXCR, one entry per CDR3 protein. Of under 250,000 distinct CDR3 sequences listed, 71% are singletons. The V end was cut by 0 bases, the J end by 9 bases, with 16 bases between. This CDR3 has 14 amino acids. CDR1 and CDR2 from the germline V gene are SGHDT and YYEEEE.

The genes are TRBV5-6 and TRBJ2-7; maybe TRBD1 (6 bases). Sequenced sample: lung tumor tissue. The receptor comes from a man aged 55 to 70 with non-small cell lung cancer. The CDR3 is CASSLGLNRDAQYF. CDR3 DNA sequence: TGTGCCAGCAGCTTGGGATTAAACAGGGACGCGCAGTACTTC.